The 10 T cell receptor beta chains presented below share a single source sample, sequenced in a study of blood T cell repertoires in COVID-19. Libraries were prepared by immunoSEQ multiplex PCR; TCRdb keeps only in-frame clonotypes and omits some of them. The sample consists of about 300,000 clones, more than 80% of them appearing once. The sequenced sample consisted of peripheral blood. Receptor source: a man in his late teens or twenties who had recovered from COVID-19.

The rearrangement joins TRBV27 to TRBJ2-7, with 10 positions matching TRBD2. Germline loops: CDR1 MNHEY, CDR2 SMNVEV (reference sequence). With V trimmed by 6 bases and J by 4 bases, 6 bases remained unmatched. The CDR3 extends over 14 amino acids. CDR3 sequence reads: CASRKASGGYEQYF. The CDR3 DNA reads as TGTGCCAGCAGAAAGGCTAGCGGGGGTTACGAGCAGTACTTC.

The gene calls are TRBV19 and TRBJ2-7; possible D gene TRBD2, 6 bases. The ends were cut back, 5 bases at V and 2 bases at J, with 16 bases in the middle. The CDR3 loop spans 15 amino acids. Germline lookup yields CDR1 LNHDA and CDR2 SQIVND (reference sequence). The CDR3 region is CASSLRDSQTYEQYF. In nucleotides, the CDR3 is TGTGCCAGTAGTCTCCGGGACTCCCAAACCTACGAGCAGTACTTC. Full variable domain (remainder filled in from reference TRBV19 and TRBJ2-7): DGGITQSPKYLFRKEGQNVTLSCEQNLNHDAMYWYRQDPGQGLRLIYYSQIVNDFQKGDIAEGYSVSREKKESFPLTVTSAQKNPTAFYLCASSLRDSQTYEQYFGPGTRLTVT.

The gene calls are TRBV18 and TRBJ2-3; 7 positions agree with TRBD1. V shed 6 bases and J 6 bases; nucleotides not matched to a gene: 9. The germline CDR1 and CDR2 sequences are KGHSH and LQKENI. This CDR3 has 14 amino acids. For the CDR3, the DNA is TGTGCCAGCTCTCCCGGGACAGCCCCTGATACGCAGTATTTT. It encodes CASSPGTAPDTQYF.

The gene calls are TRBV29-1 and TRBJ1-2; no firm D call. Looked up from germline, CDR1 is SQVTM and CDR2 is ANQGSEA. The CDR3 extends over 11 amino acids. With 4 bases removed from V and 4 bases from J, the gap between germline ends came to 7 bases. The CDR3 loop is CSVVGGYGYTF. CDR3 in DNA: TGCAGCGTTGTCGGCGGCTATGGCTACACCTTC.

The chain links TRBV21-1 to TRBJ1-5. TRBV21-1 is annotated as a pseudogene. The CDR3 runs to 15 residues. The CDR3 sequence: CASSKMKYGHQPQHF. The CDR3 DNA sequence: TGTGCCAGCAGCAAAATGAAGTACGGTCATCAGCCCCAGCATTTT.

This chain uses TRBV11-3 with TRBJ2-7, with 11 bases matching TRBD2. The CDR3 totals 17 residues. V shed 1 base, J shed 0 bases, and the junction held 5 bases outside the gene matches. Germline V gene sequence: CDR1 SGHNT, CDR2 YENEEA. CDR3 region: CASSLASGRYSSYEQYF. CDR3 bases: TGTGCCAGCAGCTTAGCTAGCGGGAGGTATAGCTCCTACGAGCAGTACTTC.

This clone has a handful of counts. The chain links TRBV7-8 to TRBJ1-4; D is possibly TRBD1 (6 bases). The CDR3 length is 14 residues. Per the germline V gene, CDR1 is SGHVS and CDR2 is FQNEAQ. V lost 5 bases and J lost 7, with 14 bases in between. The CDR3 bases are TGTGCCAGCAGCCCCGAGGGGGTTGGTGAAAAACTGTTTTTT. Translating it yields CASSPEGVGEKLFF.

The V call is TRBV7-2, the J call TRBJ2-7; 7 bases align to TRBD1. This CDR3 comprises 13 residues. V dropped 5 bases and J dropped 6; count of bases not matched to a gene: 7. CDR1 and CDR2 (germline): SGHTA, FQGNSA. The DNA for the CDR3 is TGTGCCAGCAGCGGACAGGACGGGTCCGAGCAGTACTTC. Encoded protein: CASSGQDGSEQYF.

The chain is built from TRBV6-5 and TRBJ1-2; TRBD1 is a possible D gene (6 bases). The CDR3 covers 12 residues. Germline CDR1 is MNHEY and CDR2 is SVGAGI. Trimming shortened V by 7 bases and J by 6 bases, and 12 bases separated the two germline ends. Here the CDR3 DNA reads TGTGCCAGCACAACAGGGTTCGATGGCTACACCTTC. Translated: CASTTGFDGYTF.

The chain carries TRBV3-1 (or the pseudogene TRBV3-2) and TRBJ1-3; the D gene is possibly TRBD1 (6 bases). The CDR3 runs 14 residues. Germline V gives CDR1 LGHDT, CDR2 YNNKEL (reference sequence). Trimming took 2 bases from V and 3 from J, leaving 8 bases between them. CDR3 nucleotide sequence: TGTGCCAGCAGCCAAACAGGGAATGGAAACACCATATATTTT. It encodes CASSQTGNGNTIYF.